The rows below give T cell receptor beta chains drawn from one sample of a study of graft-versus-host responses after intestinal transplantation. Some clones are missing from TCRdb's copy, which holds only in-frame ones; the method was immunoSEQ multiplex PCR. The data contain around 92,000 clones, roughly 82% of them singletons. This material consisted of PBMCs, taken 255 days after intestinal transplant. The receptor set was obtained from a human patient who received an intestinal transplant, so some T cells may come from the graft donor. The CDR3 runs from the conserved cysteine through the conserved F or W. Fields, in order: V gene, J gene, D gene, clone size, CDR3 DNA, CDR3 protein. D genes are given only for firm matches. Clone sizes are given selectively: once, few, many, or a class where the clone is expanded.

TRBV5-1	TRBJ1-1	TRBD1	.	TGCGCCAGCAGCTTGACAGGGGACACTGAAGCTTTCTTT	CASSLTGDTEAFF
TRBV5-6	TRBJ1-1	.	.	TGTGCCAGCAGCTTGGTAGGGGGAGACACTGAAGCTTTCTTT	CASSLVGGDTEAFF
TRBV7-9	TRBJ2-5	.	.	TGTGCCAGCAGCTTAGAAGGGGCGCGCGAGACCCAGTACTTC	CASSLEGARETQYF
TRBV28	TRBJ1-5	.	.	TGTGCCAGCAGTCTGAATCAGCCCCAGCATTTT	CASSLNQPQHF
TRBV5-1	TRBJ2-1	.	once	TGCGCCAGCAGCTTGTGGAGGGTCTCCGATGAGCAGTTCTTC	CASSLWRVSDEQFF
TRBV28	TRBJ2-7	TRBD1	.	TGTGCCAGCAGTTTATCCCCCGGACAGGGAAACGAGCAGTACTTC	CASSLSPGQGNEQYF
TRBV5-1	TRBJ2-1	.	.	TGCGCCAGCAGCTTAAAAGGGGACACCGGGGAGCAGTTCTTC	CASSLKGDTGEQFF
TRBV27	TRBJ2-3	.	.	TGTGCCAGCAGTTTTTCACCGACTCCCTCCACAGATACGCAGTATTTT	CASSFSPTPSTDTQYF
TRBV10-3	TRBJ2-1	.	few	TGTGCCATCAGTGCCTCCCAAGGGGCCTCCTACAATGAGCAGTTCTTC	CAISASQGASYNEQFF
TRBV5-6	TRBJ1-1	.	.	TGTGCCAGCAGCTTGGCCCGGAGCCGTGAAGCTTTCTTT	CASSLARSREAFF
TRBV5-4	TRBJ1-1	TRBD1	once	TGTGCCAGCAGCTTGCCAGGGGGCTCCGCCACTGAAGCTTTCTTT	CASSLPGGSATEAFF
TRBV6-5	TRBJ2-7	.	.	TGTGCCAGCAGTTACTCGAAGACAAACTACGAGCAGTACTTC	CASSYSKTNYEQYF
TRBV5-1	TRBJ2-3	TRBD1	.	TGCGCCAGCCTTACGGACAGGGGGCCGTGGGAAACAGATACGCAGTATTTT	CASLTDRGPWETDTQYF
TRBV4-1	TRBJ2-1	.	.	TGCGCCAGCAGCCAGTCCGGCTACAATGAGCAGTTCTTC	CASSQSGYNEQFF
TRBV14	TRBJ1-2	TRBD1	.	TGTGCCAGCAGCCAAGATCGTCACAGGGGACGTAACTATGGCTACACCTTC	CASSQDRHRGRNYGYTF
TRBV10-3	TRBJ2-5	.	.	TGTGCCATCAGTGCTAGTAAAGAGACCCAGTACTTC	CAISASKETQYF
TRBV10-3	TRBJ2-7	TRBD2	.	TGTGCCATCACAGAGCGGGAGAGCTCCTACGAGCAGTACTTC	CAITERESSYEQYF
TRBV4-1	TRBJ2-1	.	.	TGCGCCAGCAGCCAAGGAGGGGTAAGCTCCTACAATGAGCAGTTCTTC	CASSQGGVSSYNEQFF
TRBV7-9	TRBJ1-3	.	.	TGTGCCAGCAGCCTTGCAGGGATACCAACTGGAAACACCATATATTTT	CASSLAGIPTGNTIYF
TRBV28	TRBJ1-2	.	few	TGTGCCAGCAGTCCTCCGAATACAGTCTATGGCTACACCTTC	CASSPPNTVYGYTF